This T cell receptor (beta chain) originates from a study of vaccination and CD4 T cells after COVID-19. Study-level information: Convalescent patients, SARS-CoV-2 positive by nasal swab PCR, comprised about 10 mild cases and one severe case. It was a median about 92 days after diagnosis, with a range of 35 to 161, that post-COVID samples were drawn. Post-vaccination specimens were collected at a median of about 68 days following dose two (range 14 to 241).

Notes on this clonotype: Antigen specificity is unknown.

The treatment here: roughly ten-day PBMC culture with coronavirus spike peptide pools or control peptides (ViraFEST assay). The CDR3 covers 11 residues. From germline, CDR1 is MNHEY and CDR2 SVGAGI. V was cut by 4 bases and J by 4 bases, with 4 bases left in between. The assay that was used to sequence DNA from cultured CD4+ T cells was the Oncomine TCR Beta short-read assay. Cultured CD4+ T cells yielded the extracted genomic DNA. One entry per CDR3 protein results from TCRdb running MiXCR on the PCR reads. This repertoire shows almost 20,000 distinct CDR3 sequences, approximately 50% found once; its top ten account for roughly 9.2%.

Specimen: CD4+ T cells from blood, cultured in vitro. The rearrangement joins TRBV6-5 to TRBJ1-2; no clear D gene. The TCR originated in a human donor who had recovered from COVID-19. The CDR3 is CASSSGYGYTF. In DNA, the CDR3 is TGTGCCAGCAGTTCGGGCTATGGCTACACCTTC.